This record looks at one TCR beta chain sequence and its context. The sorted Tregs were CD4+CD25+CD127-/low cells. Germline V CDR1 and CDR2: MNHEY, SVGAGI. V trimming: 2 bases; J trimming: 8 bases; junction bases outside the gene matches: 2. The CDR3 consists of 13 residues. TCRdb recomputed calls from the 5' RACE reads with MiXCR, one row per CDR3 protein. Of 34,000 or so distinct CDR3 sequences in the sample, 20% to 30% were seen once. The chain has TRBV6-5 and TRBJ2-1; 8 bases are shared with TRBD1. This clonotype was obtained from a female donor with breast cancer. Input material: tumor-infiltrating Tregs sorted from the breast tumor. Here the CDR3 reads CASSYQTGDEQFF. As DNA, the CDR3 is TGTGCCAGCAGTTACCAGACAGGGGATGAGCAGTTCTTC.